The clone carrying this TCR beta chain was counted a few times. This sample is part of a study of T cells in Graves' hyperthyroidism and ophthalmopathy. Using RNA transcripts as the source, TCR beta CDR3 regions were amplified. The primer set for the first-round RT-PCR of the TCR CDR3 was HTBI. One entry per CDR3 protein results from TCRdb running MiXCR on the multiplex PCR reads. The table includes over 300,000 distinct CDR3 sequences, roughly 13% detected once. CDR3 length: 13 amino acids. CDR1 and CDR2 (germline): SGHVS, FNYEAQ. V was cut by 4 bases and J by 6 bases, with 10 bases left in between. V gene TRBV7-6 combines with J gene TRBJ1-5; D is ambiguous. Source material: blood. This TCR was sampled from a woman in her thirties or forties with Graves' ophthalmopathy. The CDR3 DNA is TGTGCCAGCAGCTCCCAACCGGGTCAGCCCCAGCATTTT. Protein sequence: CASSSQPGQPQHF.